This entry describes one T cell receptor (beta chain). Its antigen is currently unknown. V dropped 2 bases and J dropped 2 bases, with 14 bases sitting between them. The CDR3 contains 16 residues. Germline V CDR1 and CDR2: MNHEY, SVGEGT. The data stem from a study of post-analysis software for immune sequencing data. The library was made from cDNA and included unique molecular identifiers. T cells numbering 1 to 10 million yielded cDNA molecules that totaled roughly 500,000. TCRdb reprocessed the PCR reads via MiXCR and lists one record per CDR3 protein. Found here are about 160,000 distinct CDR3 sequences, around 36% of them singletons; the top ten hold approximately 30%. Findings and limits, study-wide: About 5 TRBV segments appeared more often in patients than in controls, and TRBV5-6, TRBV5-1 and TRBV20-1 were among these. Normalized Chao1 diversity in multiple sclerosis patients fell significantly below that of controls. Strong same-batch co-clustering of samples appeared with F measure clustering.

The chain combines TRBV6-2 or TRBV6-3 with TRBJ2-3; D may be TRBD2 (5 bases). The TCR originated in a girl aged 5 to 17 with multiple sclerosis. Source: blood, taken after autologous hematopoietic stem cell transplantation. The CDR3, as DNA: TGTGCCAGCAGTTACGGGTGGGCGGGTCTCACAGATACGCAGTATTTT. Encoded protein: CASSYGWAGLTDTQYF.